This T cell receptor (beta chain) was recorded in a study of blood T cell repertoires in COVID-19 (dated by TCRdb to the early 2020s). Concerning the study at large: Samples from collaborators originated in the United States, Italy and Spain and spanned both the acute and convalescent phases of COVID-19. The material from the prospective study consisted of cDNA or gDNA derived from T cells, B-cell-depleted T cells, or PBMCs. The dataset comprised deeply sampled blood TCRbeta repertoires from subjects exposed to, actively infected with, or recovered from COVID-19. The repertoires were made available in a free public database intended to serve as a resource for research on the immune response to SARS-CoV-2. The samples were drawn from the first 160 participants of the ongoing ImmuneRACE study and from over 950 subjects provided by 6 global collaborators. A de-identified subject ID, COVID-19 status, age in years and sex were almost always included in the sample metadata. HLA class I and class II types, where available, came from metadata supplied by the sample provider rather than from assay-based typing.

From the cysteine through the phenylalanine, the CDR3 covers 16 amino acids. The CDR3 DNA has 48 bases and is translated from base 1. CDR1 is given as SGDLS and CDR2 as YYNGEE, both from the germline V gene. A distance of 12 bases separates the germline ends of V and J, which lose 0 bases and 1 base respectively. TCRbeta CDR3 regions were amplified from genomic DNA using the immunoSEQ Assay, a bias-controlled multiplex PCR. Processing in the source paper ran as follows. The number of nucleated cells in each sample was estimated from the amplification of reference gene primers within the assay. To quantify the absolute abundance of each unique TCRbeta CDR3 rearrangement, sequence reads were collapsed and filtered. For each sample, productive Simpson clonality was calculated by taking the square root of Simpson's diversity index across productive rearrangements. What TCRdb holds here is the immuneACCESS table cut down to in-frame rearrangements. Part of the clones is not present; checked against another copy, under half of the missing clones reflect an unresolved V gene, and the others are unexplained. That table supplies the V and J calls and clone size; D and trimming were determined from the DNA. Here the sample has 150,000 to 200,000 clones; roughly 80% occur a single time. The ten biggest clones cover 6.5% to 8.5% of the sample.

At one collaborating source in Seattle, patients were enrolled during active infection and were followed longitudinally through the course of disease. Each collaborating institution followed its own protocols to collect whole blood in K2EDTA tubes. Collaborator samples were shipped for TCRbeta analysis as frozen whole blood, isolated PBMCs, or DNA extracted from either sample type. General study outcomes and caveats: The amount of clinical and demographic metadata varied by source and participant and was provided uncurated.

In regard to this clone: No cognate antigen has been identified for it. No base quality information exists; no much larger clone differs at one position.

The sequence derives from a woman aged 70-85 years with COVID-19, enrolled during active disease. The chain is made from TRBV9 and TRBJ2-3, and the D gene may be TRBD1, 5 bases matching. Input material: peripheral blood. This receptor has the CDR3 CASSVGPGYGTDTQYF. The DNA sequence follows: TGTGCCAGCAGCGTAGGCCCAGGGTATGGCACAGATACGCAGTATTTT. The full variable domain, completed from the reference TRBV9 and TRBJ2-3 proteins outside the CDR3, reads DSGVTQTPKHLITATGQRVTLRCSPRSGDLSVYWYQQSLDQGLQFLIQYYNGEERAKGNILERFSAQQFPDLHSELNLSSLELGDSALYFCASSVGPGYGTDTQYFGPGTRLTVL.